The 23 T cell receptor beta chains given below trace back to one sample, sequenced in a study of T cell repertoires in cytomegalovirus infection. A single record per CDR3 protein comes from TCRdb applying MiXCR to the reads. Of approximately 990,000 distinct CDR3 sequences in the sample, roughly 30% were seen once. The antigens these receptors bind are not known. Sequencing used cultured CD8+ T cells from PBMCs, obtained from culture after CMV antigen stimulation. The receptors were gathered from a human donor in good health (CMV status not recorded). Some clones in this sample may be carry-over from other donors' samples.

V and J are TRBV20-1 and TRBJ2-7; possibly TRBD1 or TRBD2 for D (6 bases each). Germline V gives CDR1 DFQATT, CDR2 SNEGSKA (reference sequence). V lost 2 bases, J lost 6 bases, and 17 bases lay in between. This CDR3 contains 14 residues. The CDR3 nucleotides are TGCAGTGCTAGATACCGGGACGGGGGCCGCGAGCAGTACTTC. Amino acids: CSARYRDGGREQYF.

In this sample, this clonotype turned up a few times. The V and J genes are TRBV6-6 and TRBJ1-1; 9 bases align to TRBD1. The CDR3 has 16 residues. With 0 bases clipped from V and 6 bases from J, the junction kept 8 bases outside the gene matches. Germline V gene sequence: CDR1 MNHNY, CDR2 SVGAGI (reference sequence). CDR3 bases: TGTGCCAGCAGTTACTCTGGGACAGGGCGGGAGGCTGAAGCTTTCTTT. Its protein is CASSYSGTGREAEAFF.

At least ten counts were recorded for this clonotype. The V and J genes are TRBV6-2 or TRBV6-3 and TRBJ2-1; the match to TRBD1 covers 7 bases. The V gene's germline CDR1 is MNHEY and CDR2 SVGEGT. This CDR3 comprises 13 residues. V shed 4 bases, J shed 5 bases, and the junction held 2 bases outside the gene matches. The CDR3, as DNA: TGTGCCAGCAGTTGGACAGGCGACAATGAGCAGTTCTTC. Amino acid sequence: CASSWTGDNEQFF.

The chain uses TRBV27 and TRBJ1-5; D remains ambiguous. The V gene's germline CDR1 is MNHEY and CDR2 SMNVEV (reference sequence). The CDR3 runs to 17 residues. Trimming took off 6 bases at V and 2 bases at J, with 20 bases between the two ends. CDR3 region: CASSQDSGLQGNQPQHF. CDR3 coding DNA: TGTGCCAGCAGCCAGGATTCGGGCCTTCAGGGCAATCAGCCCCAGCATTTT.

This clonotype was observed many times. The rearrangement uses TRBV28 and TRBJ2-3; D might be TRBD2 (6 bases). Per the germline V gene, CDR1 is MDHEN and CDR2 is SYDVKM. The CDR3 has 19 residues. V was clipped by 5 bases and J by 4 bases, with 28 bases between them. Here the CDR3 DNA reads TGTGCCAGCAGTGGGCCAGAAGGTAGCCAGGAGGGATCTCCAGATACGCAGTATTTT. This sequence encodes CASSGPEGSQEGSPDTQYF.

V is TRBV29-1 and J is TRBJ1-3; 11 bases match TRBD1. This CDR3 has 13 residues. The V gene end was trimmed by 6 bases and the J gene end by 6 bases; junction bases not matched to a gene: 4. CDR1 is SQVTM, CDR2 ANQGSEA, per germline. The CDR3 here is CSVKGQGENTIYF. CDR3 coding DNA: TGCAGCGTAAAGGGACAGGGGGAAAACACCATATATTTT.

This clonotype was seen only once. The gene calls are TRBV15 and TRBJ1-1; D is unresolved. The CDR3 contains 14 residues. V lost 5 bases to trimming and J lost 1 base, with 11 bases between them. Germline V gene lookup returns CDR1 LNHNV and CDR2 YYDKDF (reference sequence). The CDR3 region is CATSFSGWNTEAFF. The DNA for the CDR3 is TGTGCCACCAGCTTCTCGGGGTGGAACACTGAAGCTTTCTTT. Full variable domain (missing parts from reference TRBV15 and TRBJ1-1): DAMVIQNPRYQVTQFGKPVTLSCSQTLNHNVMYWYQQKSSQAPKLLFHYYDKDFNNEADTPDNFQSRRPNTSFCFLDIRSPGLGDTAMYLCATSFSGWNTEAFFGQGTRLTVV.

V gene TRBV6-5 combines with J gene TRBJ1-6, with D possibly matching TRBD1 (6 bases). V dropped 0 bases and J dropped 4 bases, with 13 bases sitting between them. Germline V CDR1 and CDR2: MNHEY, SVGAGI. CDR3 length equals 17 residues. The CDR3 DNA reads TGTGCCAGCAGTTACTCGAACAGACAGGCTTATAATTCACCCCTCCACTTT. Amino acid sequence: CASSYSNRQAYNSPLHF.

This clonotype was seen ten or more times. This chain connects TRBV7-8 to TRBJ2-2; D possibly uses TRBD1 or TRBD2 (5 bases each). Germline CDR1 SGHVS, CDR2 FQNEAQ. V was trimmed by 5 bases and J by 0 bases, leaving 10 bases between them. The CDR3 has 15 residues. CDR3 region: CASSPPGPNTGELFF. Written as DNA, the CDR3 is TGTGCCAGCAGCCCGCCGGGACCGAACACCGGGGAGCTGTTTTTT. Full variable domain (remainder filled in from reference TRBV7-8 and TRBJ2-2): GAGVSQSPRYKVAKRGQDVALRCDPISGHVSLFWYQQALGQGPEFLTYFQNEAQLDKSGLPSDRFFAERPEGSVSTLKIQRTQQEDSAVYLCASSPPGPNTGELFFGEGSRLTVL.

The rearrangement links TRBV29-1 to TRBJ2-7; D remains ambiguous. CDR1 is SQVTM and CDR2 is ANQGSEA in the germline V gene. The length of the CDR3 is 11 residues. V lost 3 bases, J lost 4 bases, and 7 bases lay in between. The DNA of the CDR3 is TGCAGCGTTGAGGAAAGTTACGAGCAGTACTTC. This gives the protein CSVEESYEQYF.

This clonotype came up a few times. The chain links TRBV7-6 to TRBJ1-4, with D possibly matching TRBD1 (6 bases). Per the germline V gene, CDR1 is SGHVS and CDR2 is FNYEAQ. V lost 1 base, J lost 6 bases, and 12 bases lay in between. CDR3 length: 15 amino acids. This CDR3 is CASSLDWGPDEKLFF. CDR3 in DNA: TGTGCCAGCAGCTTAGACTGGGGGCCCGATGAAAAACTGTTTTTT.

This clonotype occurred many times. The J gene is TRBJ1-1, the V gene TRBV7-9; D not resolved. V shed 4 bases and J shed 2 bases, with 14 bases lying between them. CDR3 size: 15 residues. In germline, CDR1 is SEHNR, CDR2 FQNEAQ (reference sequence). CDR3 in DNA: TGTGCCAGCAGCTCCTCTGACATTGCCAACACTGAAGCTTTCTTT. This encodes CASSSSDIANTEAFF.

The rearrangement uses TRBV12-3 or TRBV12-4 and TRBJ1-2, with D perhaps matching TRBD1 (5 bases). This CDR3 region has 14 residues. Trimming stripped 11 bases from V and 0 bases from J, with 16 bases between. Here the CDR3 DNA reads TGTGCCGCCTCGGGGACCTCCGCTAACTATGGCTACACCTTC. Amino acids: CAASGTSANYGYTF.

This clonotype occurred a few times. This chain connects TRBV7-6 to TRBJ1-2; D gene uncertain. V lost 0 bases, J lost 10 bases, and 9 bases lay in between. The CDR3 sequence is 12 residues long. Germline-derived CDR1 and CDR2 are SGHVS and FNYEAQ. The CDR3 DNA sequence: TGTGCCAGCAGCTTAGCTTGGACGTACTACACCTTC. Its protein is CASSLAWTYYTF.

In DNA form, the CDR3 reads TGTGCCAGCAGCGAGGTTACCGCCCCGAACACCGGGGAGCTGTTTTTT. Encoded protein: CASSEVTAPNTGELFF. V is TRBV7-9 and J is TRBJ2-2, with D hard to call. Germline V lookup: CDR1 SEHNR, CDR2 FQNEAQ (reference sequence). The CDR3 extends over 16 amino acids. Trimming removed 5 bases at V and 0 bases at J, with 13 bases between.

The gene calls are TRBV3-1 and TRBJ2-5, with TRBD1 matching 7 bases. Germline V lookup: CDR1 LGHDT, CDR2 YNNKEL (reference sequence). This CDR3 has 16 amino acids. V gave up 4 bases and J gave up 0 bases; unmatched junction bases: 8. The CDR3 DNA follows: TGTGCCAGCAGCCCCGATAGGACAGGCTACCAAGAGACCCAGTACTTC. Residues: CASSPDRTGYQETQYF.

This clonotype was recorded at least ten times. The J gene is TRBJ2-3, the V gene TRBV5-1, with TRBD1 identical over 9 bases. J gave up 4 bases and V 4 bases, and 10 bases lay outside the gene matches. In germline, CDR1 is SGHRS, CDR2 YFSETQ. The CDR3 is 16 amino acids. CDR3 amino acids: CASSVIDRGAADTQYF. In nucleotides, the CDR3 is TGCGCCAGCAGCGTAATCGACAGGGGGGCCGCAGATACGCAGTATTTT.

On this clonotype: A read error may explain this, as a much larger clone is one base away. This chain uses TRBV6-1 with TRBJ2-1, with D perhaps given as TRBD1 or TRBD2 (5 bases each). Germline V gene sequence: CDR1 MNHNS, CDR2 SASEGT. The CDR3 spans 15 residues. The CDR3 region is CANSVRDGTYNEQFF. The CDR3 nucleotides are TGTGCCAACAGTGTCCGGGACGGCACCTACAATGAGCAGTTCTTC.

This clonotype was seen only a few times. The V gene is TRBV7-9, the J gene TRBJ2-5, with a weak D call TRBD1 (6 bases). The CDR3 is 15 residues long. Deletions cut 5 bases from V and 5 bases from J, with 18 bases between. CDR1 and CDR2 (germline): SEHNR, FQNEAQ (reference sequence). The CDR3 loop is CASSPMDSPGETQYF. The CDR3 nucleotides are TGTGCCAGCAGCCCCATGGACAGCCCAGGGGAGACCCAGTACTTC.

The rearrangement links TRBV12-3 or TRBV12-4 to TRBJ2-7; TRBD2 matches at 14 bases. The junction had 14 bases not matched to a gene; V was cut back by 4 bases and J by 0 bases. CDR3 length: 20 residues. CDR3 nucleotides: TGTGCCAGCAGTTCACCCTACGGACTAGCGGGGGGCACCAGCTCCTACGAGCAGTACTTC. This encodes CASSSPYGLAGGTSSYEQYF.

This clonotype was picked up a small number of times. This chain joins TRBV11-1 and TRBJ2-7, with 7 bases fitting TRBD1. CDR1 and CDR2 (germline): SGHAT, FQDESV (reference sequence). Trimming removed 1 base from V and 7 bases from J; junction bases left unmatched: 10. This CDR3 contains 15 residues. The CDR3 region has the DNA TGTGCCAGCAGCTTAGGACAGGGACAGATCTGGGAGCAGTACGTC. This encodes CASSLGQGQIWEQYV.

Ten or more counts support this clonotype. The V gene is TRBV7-2, the J gene TRBJ2-7; D not resolved. V was pared by 2 bases and J by 2 bases, with 4 bases between. This CDR3 has 12 amino acids. Germline V gene lookup returns CDR1 SGHTA and CDR2 FQGNSA. The CDR3 protein is CASSLLPYEQYV. In nucleotides, the CDR3 is TGTGCCAGCAGCTTACTTCCCTACGAGCAGTACGTC.

This clonotype has only a few counts. J is TRBJ1-1 and V is TRBV12-5; TRBD1 is a possible D gene (5 bases). Trimming removed 3 bases at V and 7 bases at J, with 30 bases between. This CDR3 comprises 19 residues. Germline CDR1 and CDR2: LGHNT and FRNRAP. CDR3: CASGFDSGSQGRARVEAFF. The CDR3 nucleotides are TGTGCTAGTGGTTTTGATTCAGGATCCCAGGGTAGGGCGAGGGTTGAAGCTTTCTTT.